Listed below are T cell receptor beta chains from one sample, sequenced in a study of Ad26.COV2.S vaccination and SARS-CoV-2 variants. Clones were read by immunoSEQ multiplex PCR, and TCRdb kept only the in-frame ones, dropping some. Seen here are 350,000 to 450,000 clones, 80% to 90% observed once, and the top ten hold around 3.6%. The material sequenced was peripheral blood, taken in a trial of Ad26.COV2.S vaccine versus placebo. These receptors all come from a person between 18 and 65 years old who received the Ad26.COV2.S COVID-19 vaccine or a placebo. Each CDR3 is given with its conserved first and last residue.

>TRBV4-3
CASSHRASAADTQYF
>TRBV6-5
CASRLQGLAGELFF
>TRBV11-1
CASSGQGLDEQYF
>TRBV30
CAWGQGYKNIQYF
>TRBV5-6
CASSPRDRGGYGYTF
>TRBV9
CASSVAVGSTDTQYF
>TRBV30
CAWSVPQGRLYEQYF
>TRBV7-3
CASSSRAPGQGIGDTQYF
>TRBV7-3
CASSLSQSTYNEQFF
>TRBV5-1
CASSSSVTIKETQYF
>TRBV4-1
CASSPWLGGDQPQHF
>TRBV11-3
CASSPGGQGVVGYTF
>TRBV9
CASSSSTGTEAFF
>TRBV5-1
CASGGPWGEQYF
>TRBV6-5
CASSYGQGVGEAFF
>TRBV5-4
CASSFNRDSTGNTIYF
>TRBV7-9
CASSPYQQNTEAFF
>TRBV5-1
CASSLGTSAIDTQYF
>TRBV6-5
CASSRTQNTEAFF
>TRBV7-2
CASSLELAGGRTEQFF
>TRBV2
CACGRDSLPSTDTQYF
>TRBV28
CASSLLQGAYTF
>TRBV4-1
CASSQVEAYEQYF
>TRBV12-5
CASGLTRTGDSGAETQYF
>TRBV14
CASSRKGGGGPSYEQYF
>TRBV9
CASSVSSVLYYNEQFF
>TRBV6-6
CASTWGYGYTF
>TRBV20-1
CSAANRGGYTF
>TRBV25-1
CASSEPGGGSKETQYF
>TRBV7-2
CASSLAHGNNEQFF
>TRBV21-1
CASSKGVGSGQVIFYSNQPQHF
>TRBV3-1/TRBV3-2
CASSQGGGTQYF
>TRBV5-1
CASNNRWSGGPRDTQYF
>TRBV6-5
CASNRGIQETQYF
>TRBV7-2
CASSSLPGAAGTDTQYF
>TRBV6-4
CASSEDRGQPQHF
>TRBV12-3/TRBV12-4
CASSRLAGEQYF
>TRBV24-1
CATSEAGSRDTQYF
>TRBV6-5
CASSSQTDRYGYTF
>TRBV5-1
CASSLAAVLGNTIYF
>TRBV11-2
CASSLAGSSGWGYTF
>TRBV19
CASSMGQTYEQYF
>TRBV5-4
CASSLSGGANEQFF
>TRBV9
CASSQQGNRPNEQFF
>TRBV12-3/TRBV12-4
CASSWGPYEQYF